This is a list of T cell receptor beta chains from one sample in a study of lymphopenia after photon versus proton radiotherapy. Only in-frame clones appear in the TCRdb table, and some are missing; sequencing was by immunoSEQ multiplex PCR. The sample contains approximately 45,000 clones, 65% to 90% of which appear only once. The source was peripheral blood, collected from a patient treated with photon-based radiotherapy. The origin of the receptors is a man between 35 and 55 years old with gastric cancer. Each CDR3 is given with its conserved first and last residue. D genes are given only for firm matches. Rows give clone size only sometimes, using once, few, many, or a class for an expanded clone.

abundance	v_gene	j_gene	d_gene	CDR3aa	CDR3nt
once	TRBV2	TRBJ2-7	.	CASSEAGEQYF	TGTGCCAGCAGTGAAGCGGGTGAGCAGTACTTC
.	TRBV2	TRBJ2-5	.	CASSGSLAQETQYF	TGTGCCAGCAGTGGTTCTCTAGCGCAAGAGACCCAGTACTTC
.	TRBV7-7	TRBJ2-5	.	CASSLAVQETQYF	TGTGCTAGCAGCTTAGCGGTGCAAGAGACCCAGTACTTC
.	TRBV5-6	TRBJ2-7	.	CASSFQFEQYF	TGTGCCAGCAGCTTTCAGTTCGAGCAGTACTTC
once	TRBV2	TRBJ2-2	.	CASIRAGGWTGELFF	TGTGCCAGCATTCGCGCAGGAGGGTGGACCGGGGAGCTGTTTTTT
.	TRBV5-1	TRBJ1-4	.	CASSLGQTSNEKLFF	TGCGCCAGCAGCTTGGGACAGACTTCTAATGAAAAACTGTTTTTT
.	TRBV30	TRBJ1-1	TRBD1	CALFRDRGPMNTEAFF	TGTGCCTTGTTCCGGGACAGAGGCCCGATGAACACTGAAGCTTTCTTT
.	TRBV19	TRBJ1-3	.	CASSLDQRISGNTIYF	TGTGCCAGTAGTTTGGATCAGCGCATCTCTGGAAACACCATATATTTT
.	TRBV6-6	TRBJ1-3	TRBD1	CASNPGTAGNTIYF	TGTGCCAGCAATCCCGGGACAGCTGGAAACACCATATATTTT
.	TRBV9	TRBJ1-2	TRBD1	CASSVMEGGGDGYTF	TGTGCCAGCAGCGTAATGGAAGGGGGCGGGGATGGCTACACCTTC
.	TRBV7-2	TRBJ2-3	TRBD2	CASSSPEGLAGTDTQYF	TGTGCCAGCAGCTCACCCGAAGGGCTAGCGGGCACAGATACGCAGTATTTT
.	TRBV7-3	TRBJ1-1	.	CASSLSNLNTEAFF	TGTGCCAGCAGCTTATCTAACCTGAACACTGAAGCTTTCTTT
.	TRBV4-2	TRBJ1-5	TRBD1	CASSHTGGSAAGNQPQHF	TGTGCCAGCAGCCACACAGGGGGGTCGGCAGCAGGCAATCAGCCCCAGCATTTT
once	TRBV5-4	TRBJ1-4	.	CASSLVWKNEKLFF	TGTGCCAGCAGCTTGGTGTGGAAGAATGAAAAACTGTTTTTT
.	TRBV18	TRBJ1-4	.	CASSPAGEKLFF	TGTGCCAGCTCACCAGCGGGGGAAAAACTGTTTTTT
.	TRBV28	TRBJ1-5	.	CASLEAGRALHQPQHF	TGTGCCAGCCTCGAAGCAGGGAGGGCACTCCATCAGCCCCAGCATTTT
.	TRBV5-1	TRBJ1-3	.	CASSLRDTFSGNTIYF	TGCGCCAGCAGCTTGCGGGACACTTTCTCTGGAAACACCATATATTTT
.	TRBV5-6	TRBJ2-3	TRBD2	CASSLGLASSTDTQYF	TGTGCCAGCAGCTTGGGACTAGCGTCTAGCACAGATACGCAGTATTTT
.	TRBV5-1	TRBJ2-5	TRBD1	CASSTLTGGGQETQYF	TGCGCCAGCAGCACCCTAACAGGGGGCGGGCAAGAGACCCAGTACTTC
.	TRBV20-1	TRBJ2-1	.	CSASRDNEQFF	TGCAGTGCTAGCAGGGACAATGAGCAGTTCTTC
.	TRBV11-2	TRBJ2-3	.	CASSLGIGDTQYF	TGTGCCAGCAGCTTAGGAATAGGGGATACGCAGTATTTT
.	TRBV7-9	TRBJ2-2	TRBD1	CASSLRTGGGTGELFF	TGTGCCAGCAGCCTGAGGACAGGGGGTGGGACCGGGGAGCTGTTTTTT
.	TRBV5-4	TRBJ1-4	.	CASSPEIGEKLFF	TGTGCCAGCAGCCCCGAGATAGGGGAAAAACTGTTTTTT
.	TRBV7-8	TRBJ1-1	TRBD1	CASGGTEKRLNTEAFF	TGTGCCAGCGGAGGGACAGAAAAACGACTGAACACTGAAGCTTTCTTT
.	TRBV5-4	TRBJ2-1	.	CASSSGGGAKDEQFF	TGTGCCAGCAGCTCTGGCGGCGGGGCAAAGGATGAGCAGTTCTTC
.	TRBV7-8	TRBJ2-7	TRBD1	CASSLSFLRDRGTEQYF	TGTGCCAGCAGTCTCTCCTTCCTCCGGGACAGGGGGACCGAGCAGTACTTC
few	TRBV7-2	TRBJ2-7	.	CASSLALWGRSYEQYF	TGTGCCAGCAGCTTAGCCCTCTGGGGCAGATCCTACGAGCAGTACTTC
.	TRBV6-1	TRBJ2-6	.	CASRVSGANVLTF	TGTGCCAGCAGGGTCTCTGGGGCCAACGTCCTGACTTTC
once	TRBV2	TRBJ2-7	TRBD1	CASSPTGTGVYEQYF	TGTGCCAGCAGCCCCACCGGGACAGGAGTCTACGAGCAGTACTTC
.	TRBV10-1	TRBJ1-5	.	CASSELQNQPQHF	TGCGCCAGCAGTGAGTTACAGAATCAGCCCCAGCATTTT
.	TRBV5-4	TRBJ1-2	.	CASSSPDILSYGYTF	TGTGCCAGCAGCAGCCCCGACATCCTCAGCTATGGCTACACCTTC
.	TRBV30	TRBJ1-5	.	CAWSGEYRNQPQHF	TGTGCCTGGAGTGGGGAATACCGAAATCAGCCCCAGCATTTT
.	TRBV6-5	TRBJ1-2	.	CASRGPSGGYGYTF	TGTGCCAGCAGAGGGCCCTCAGGAGGCTATGGCTACACCTTC
.	TRBV5-1	TRBJ2-5	.	CASSDADTQETQYF	TGCGCCAGCAGCGACGCGGACACTCAAGAGACCCAGTACTTC
.	TRBV11-1	TRBJ1-4	TRBD1	CASSLADRGTNEKLFF	TGTGCCAGCAGCTTAGCAGACAGGGGAACTAATGAAAAACTGTTTTTT
.	TRBV10-3	TRBJ1-4	.	CAISDGERGKLFF	TGTGCCATCAGTGACGGGGAAAGGGGAAAACTGTTTTTT
.	TRBV5-1	TRBJ2-7	TRBD1	CASSDVPGQGGEQYF	TGCGCCAGCAGCGACGTACCGGGACAGGGGGGCGAGCAGTACTTC
.	TRBV7-2	TRBJ1-2	.	CASSEMANYGYTF	TGTGCCAGCAGCGAAATGGCAAACTATGGCTACACCTTC
.	TRBV19	TRBJ1-2	.	CASTGSYYGYTF	TGTGCCAGTACCGGGAGTTACTATGGCTACACCTTC
.	TRBV5-1	TRBJ2-5	TRBD2	CASVISGGAGETQYF	TGCGCCAGCGTAATTAGCGGGGGGGCCGGAGAGACCCAGTACTTC
once	TRBV7-2	TRBJ1-1	.	CASSPHPGTVNTEAFF	TGTGCCAGCAGCCCCCACCCAGGGACCGTGAACACTGAAGCTTTCTTT
.	TRBV6-5	TRBJ1-1	TRBD1	CASRDRGVDTEAFF	TGTGCCAGCAGGGACAGGGGTGTCGACACTGAAGCTTTCTTT